Shown below are 23 T cell receptor beta chains from a single sample sequenced in a study of blood T cell repertoires in COVID-19. Profiled with immunoSEQ multiplex PCR; TCRdb holds only in-frame clones, not every one. Seen here are approximately 480,000 clones, 87% observed once, and the top ten hold under 0.75%. The sequenced material came from PBMCs or T cells enriched from blood (not recorded which). The receptors originated from a woman aged 18-29 years who had recovered from COVID-19.

In its sample, this clone was seen a few times. The chain couples TRBV5-3 to TRBJ2-2; no definite D call. TRBV5-3 is treated as an ORF (open reading frame) with a function not yet certain. This CDR3 has 14 residues. Trimming left V 3 bases short and J 6 bases short, with 12 bases between. The CDR3 DNA follows: TGTGCCAGAAGCTCCCTCCCCCTCCCCGGGGAGCTGTTTTTT. Its translation: CARSSLPLPGELFF.

The V and J genes are TRBV12-3 or TRBV12-4 and TRBJ1-2; no definite D call. This CDR3 has 12 amino acids. Between the trimmed V and J ends, which lost 8 bases and 1 base, there was a span of 8 bases. The DNA of the CDR3 is TGTGCCAGCTCCCTCCTTAACTATGGCTACACCTTC. The encoded protein is CASSLLNYGYTF.

The chain is built from TRBV27 and TRBJ1-4; no definite D call. The V gene lost 11 bases and the J gene lost 5 bases, with 18 bases spanning the gap. The germline gives CDR1 MNHEY, CDR2 SMNVEV (reference sequence). The CDR3 runs 14 residues. DNA of the CDR3: TGTGCCCCCCCCGGCAGGCATTCCAATGAAAAACTGTTTTTT. As protein: CAPPGRHSNEKLFF.

V is TRBV4-1 and J is TRBJ2-7; D not resolved. Trimming took 3 bases from V and 4 from J, leaving 13 bases between them. The CDR3 loop spans 14 amino acids. Looked up from germline, CDR1 is MGHRA and CDR2 is YSYEKL. CDR3 bases: TGCGCCAGCAGCCAGATCAGTAAAGTTTACGAGCAGTACTTC. Translating gives CASSQISKVYEQYF.

This clone was seen a single time. This chain connects TRBV5-4 to TRBJ1-1, with D perhaps TRBD1 (6 bases). V lost 2 bases and J lost 2, with 16 bases in between. CDR1 SGHNT and CDR2 YYREEE come from the germline V gene (reference sequence). This CDR3 contains 16 residues. CDR3 sequence reads: CASSFSGTRGNTEAFF. CDR3 DNA sequence: TGTGCCAGCAGCTTTTCCGGGACACGGGGAAACACTGAAGCTTTCTTT. Using reference TRBV5-4 and TRBJ1-1 for the parts outside the CDR3, the full variable domain is ETGVTQSPTHLIKTRGQQVTLRCSSQSGHNTVSWYQQALGQGPQFIFQYYREEENGRGNFPPRFSGLQFPNYSSELNVNALELDDSALYLCASSFSGTRGNTEAFFGQGTRLTVV.

CDR3 DNA: TGTGCCAGCAAGGAGAGCTTGTATCAGCCCCAGCATTTT. Its translation: CASKESLYQPQHF. The gene calls are TRBV2 and TRBJ1-5; D call uncertain. This CDR3 contains 13 residues. The germline gives CDR1 SNHLY, CDR2 FYNNEI. V was cut by 7 bases and J by 5 bases, with 12 bases left in between. The whole variable domain, remainder taken from reference TRBV2 and TRBJ1-5, is EPEVTQTPSHQVTQMGQEVILRCVPISNHLYFYWYRQILGQKVEFLVSFYNNEISEKSEIFDDQFSVERPDGSNFTLKIRSTKLEDSAMYFCASKESLYQPQHFGDGTRLSIL.

The chain couples TRBV18 to TRBJ2-3, with D perhaps TRBD2 (5 bases). V shed 3 bases and J shed 6 bases, with 10 bases lying between them. The CDR3 extends over 13 amino acids. Per the germline V gene, CDR1 is KGHSH and CDR2 is LQKENI. CDR3 sequence: CASSPTTPDTQYF. Written as DNA, the CDR3 is TGTGCCAGCTCACCGACTACCCCCGATACGCAGTATTTT.

The V and J genes are TRBV6-5 and TRBJ2-3, with 7 bases matching TRBD1. Germline V gives CDR1 MNHEY, CDR2 SVGAGI. J was trimmed by 2 bases and V by 6 bases; bases with no gene match: 8. The length of the CDR3 is 15 residues. The CDR3, as DNA: TGTGCCAGCAGAGGACAGGCCGAGAACACAGATACGCAGTATTTT. Translating gives CASRGQAENTDTQYF.

This clone appeared a few times. This chain uses TRBV6-6 with TRBJ1-2, with D unresolved. CDR3 length equals 13 residues. V lost 4 bases to trimming and J lost 6 bases, with 12 bases between them. Per the germline V gene, CDR1 is MNHNY and CDR2 is SVGAGI (reference sequence). CDR3 nucleotide sequence: TGTGCCAGCAGTTCCCCCTTGGCGGATGGCTACACCTTC. It yields the protein CASSSPLADGYTF.

The chain recombines TRBV7-9 with TRBJ1-4; 8 bases align to TRBD1. V trimming: 5 bases; J trimming: 7 bases; junction bases outside the gene matches: 6. CDR3 size: 14 residues. Germline CDR1 and CDR2: SEHNR and FQNEAQ (reference sequence). The CDR3, as DNA: TGTGCCAGCAGCGGGACAGGAGGTAGTGAAAAACTGTTTTTT. Amino acid sequence: CASSGTGGSEKLFF.

V gene TRBV15 combines with J gene TRBJ1-5; D may be TRBD1 (6 bases). With 3 bases removed from V and 2 bases from J, the gap between germline ends came to 17 bases. CDR1 and CDR2 from the germline V gene are LNHNV and YYDKDF (reference sequence). CDR3 length equals 17 residues. The CDR3 bases are TGTGCCACCAGCAGGGAACTACAGGGCTACGGCAATCAGCCCCAGCATTTT. Translating it yields CATSRELQGYGNQPQHF.

The chain recombines TRBV5-5 with TRBJ1-5; 7 positions agree with TRBD1. The CDR3 spans 16 residues. From germline, CDR1 is SGHKS and CDR2 YYEKEE (reference sequence). The V gene end was trimmed by 0 bases and the J gene end by 3 bases; junction bases not matched to a gene: 6. CDR3 coding DNA: TGTGCCAGCAGCTTGGAGGGACAGCTCACCAATCAGCCCCAGCATTTT. This gives the protein CASSLEGQLTNQPQHF. The variable domain in full, completed from reference TRBV5-5 and TRBJ1-5, reads DAGVTQSPTHLIKTRGQQVTLRCSPISGHKSVSWYQQVLGQGPQFIFQYYEKEERGRGNFPDRFSARQFPNYSSELNVNALLLGDSALYLCASSLEGQLTNQPQHFGDGTRLSIL.

The V gene is TRBV7-9, the J gene TRBJ2-1, with TRBD1 matching 7 bases. This CDR3 has 18 amino acids. V was clipped by 2 bases and J by 0 bases; unmatched bases: 10. The germline gives CDR1 SEHNR, CDR2 FQNEAQ (reference sequence). The CDR3 DNA reads TGTGCCAGCAGCTTAAGGAGGACAGGAGAAAGCTCCTACAATGAGCAGTTCTTC. Its protein is CASSLRRTGESSYNEQFF.

This sequence joins TRBV5-4 and TRBJ1-2, with D maybe TRBD1 (5 bases). V was clipped by 5 bases and J by 3 bases, with 11 bases between them. The CDR3 has 13 amino acids. Germline V gives CDR1 SGHNT, CDR2 YYREEE (reference sequence). The CDR3 region has the DNA TGTGCCAGCAGGGGGGGTTCAGACTATGGCTACACCTTC. Amino acid sequence: CASRGGSDYGYTF.

This clone was seen once. V gene TRBV2 combines with J gene TRBJ2-7, with a tentative D call TRBD1 (6 bases). This CDR3 is 15 amino acids long. Germline loops: CDR1 SNHLY, CDR2 FYNNEI. The V and J ends lost 10 bases and 2 bases respectively, with 21 bases between them. CDR3 nucleotide sequence: TGTGCCACCTCGCCGGTACAGGGTGTGGCCTACGAGCAGTACTTC. Amino acid sequence: CATSPVQGVAYEQYF.

This chain connects TRBV5-6 to TRBJ1-2; 7 bases map to TRBD1. Germline loops: CDR1 SGHDT, CDR2 YYEEEE. J lost 4 bases, V lost 0 bases, and 9 bases had no gene match. The CDR3 has 16 residues. DNA for the CDR3: TGTGCCAGCAGCTTGGGGACAGGCGGGACTGGCTATGGCTACACCTTC. Translation: CASSLGTGGTGYGYTF.

This rearrangement joins TRBV6-5 to TRBJ1-6, with D uncertain. CDR1 and CDR2 (germline): MNHEY, SVGAGI. This CDR3 has 15 amino acids. With 7 bases removed from V and 7 bases from J, the gap between germline ends came to 17 bases. The CDR3 spells CASNKQVGLNSPLHF. As DNA, the CDR3 is TGTGCCAGCAATAAGCAAGTGGGCCTGAATTCACCCCTCCACTTT.

The DNA for the CDR3 is TGCGCCAGCAGTTACAGGGGCCCTAACGAAGACGAGCAGTACTTC. Protein sequence: CASSYRGPNEDEQYF. The chain uses TRBV5-1 and TRBJ2-7, with TRBD1 matching over 7 bases. The V and J ends lost 5 bases and 5 bases, in that order; junction bases with no gene match: 13. The length of the CDR3 is 15 residues. Looked up from germline, CDR1 is SGHRS and CDR2 is YFSETQ.

A remark on this clone: Other DNA sequences in the sample encode the same CDR3. The chain joins TRBV5-1 to TRBJ2-7, with 8 bases matching TRBD2. Per germline, CDR1 SGHRS and CDR2 YFSETQ. The CDR3 runs to 14 residues. With V trimmed by 0 bases and J by 3 bases, 2 bases remained unmatched. CDR3 in amino acids: CASSLAGTSYEQYF. In nucleotides, the CDR3 is TGCGCCAGCAGCTTGGCCGGGACTAGCTACGAGCAGTACTTC.

The chain joins TRBV2 to TRBJ2-5, with D tentatively TRBD1 (5 bases). CDR3 length: 15 amino acids. V lost 7 bases to trimming and J lost 3 bases, with 18 bases between them. Germline V gene data show CDR1 as SNHLY and CDR2 as FYNNEI. The CDR3 DNA is TGTGCCAGCATAGCTTTGGGTGGGGCAGAAGAGACCCAGTACTTC. It translates to CASIALGGAEETQYF.

In nucleotides, the CDR3 is TGTGCCACCAGTGTCGCAGGGGGAACAGATACGCAGTATTTT. Translated: CATSVAGGTDTQYF. V and J are TRBV24-1 and TRBJ2-3, with 7 bases that match TRBD1. Germline CDR1 is KGHDR and CDR2 is SFDVKD. This CDR3 comprises 14 residues. The V and J ends lost 5 bases and 3 bases, in that order; junction bases with no gene match: 4.

In this sample, this clone turned up a few times. The chain couples TRBV30 to TRBJ1-2, with a possible D match to TRBD1 (6 bases). This CDR3 contains 14 residues. The germline V and J ends were trimmed by 7 bases and 6 bases, with 21 bases remaining between them. The germline V gene has CDR1 GTSNPN and CDR2 SVGIG (reference sequence). CDR3 amino acids: CASNYRDILDGYTF. CDR3 coding DNA: TGTGCCTCCAACTACAGGGATATCTTGGATGGCTACACCTTC.

In regard to this clone: Distinct nucleotide sequences in the sample also encode this CDR3. The chain has TRBV12-3 or TRBV12-4 and TRBJ1-1, with D maybe TRBD1 (5 bases). V shed 3 bases and J shed 1 base, with 6 bases lying between them. CDR3 length: 13 amino acids. The CDR3 region is CASSLGRNTEAFF. CDR3 in DNA: TGTGCCAGCAGTTTGGGGCGGAACACTGAAGCTTTCTTT.